These T cell receptor beta chains were read from a single sample in a study of OX40 agonist ivuxolimab in advanced cancers. Sequenced by immunoSEQ multiplex PCR; TCRdb stores in-frame clones only, minus some. The sample records roughly 56,000 clones, about nine tenths being singletons. This specimen was CD4+ or CD8+ T cells sorted from blood, taken in a trial of the OX40 agonist ivuxolimab. The receptors were gathered from an adult with an advanced solid tumor such as melanoma, head and neck, liver or kidney cancer. CDR3s include the opening cysteine and the closing phenylalanine or tryptophan. The D gene is left open where the match is weak. Clone size appears in some rows only: once, few, many, or a class for an expanded clone.

j_gene: TRBJ2-3
d_gene: -
abundance: -
v_gene: TRBV9
CDR3nt: TGTGCCAGCAGCGTAGGGGGGAGCACAGATACGCAGTATTTT
CDR3aa: CASSVGGSTDTQYF

j_gene: TRBJ2-3
d_gene: TRBD2
abundance: once
v_gene: TRBV7-7
CDR3nt: TGTGCTAGCAGCTCCCACAGCGGGAGCCCAGATACGCAGTATTTT
CDR3aa: CASSSHSGSPDTQYF

j_gene: TRBJ1-1
d_gene: -
abundance: -
v_gene: TRBV28
CDR3nt: TGTGCCAGCAGTTTAACCGGGACACGAAGTGAAGCTTTCTTT
CDR3aa: CASSLTGTRSEAFF

j_gene: TRBJ1-4
d_gene: -
abundance: once
v_gene: TRBV11-2
CDR3nt: TGTGCCAGCAGCTTCGGAGGAGGGGAAAAACTGTTTTTT
CDR3aa: CASSFGGGEKLFF

j_gene: TRBJ2-1
d_gene: TRBD2
abundance: once
v_gene: TRBV9
CDR3nt: TGTGCCAGCAGCGTAGACACTAGCGTACCTGAGCAGTTCTTC
CDR3aa: CASSVDTSVPEQFF

j_gene: TRBJ1-2
d_gene: -
abundance: -
v_gene: TRBV23-1
CDR3nt: TGCGCCAGCAGTATGTCCATACGCAGAAAGACCTATGGCTACACCTTC
CDR3aa: CASSMSIRRKTYGYTF

j_gene: TRBJ1-5
d_gene: -
abundance: -
v_gene: TRBV5-1
CDR3nt: TGCGCCAGCAGCTTGGTTCACAGCAATCAGCCCCAGCATTTT
CDR3aa: CASSLVHSNQPQHF

j_gene: TRBJ2-1
d_gene: -
abundance: few
v_gene: TRBV4-1
CDR3nt: TGCGCCAGCAGCCAAGCGGTGGCCAATGAGCAGTTCTTC
CDR3aa: CASSQAVANEQFF

j_gene: TRBJ2-7
d_gene: TRBD1
abundance: -
v_gene: TRBV27
CDR3nt: TGTGCCAGCAGTTTATCACAGGGGTACGAGCAGTACTTC
CDR3aa: CASSLSQGYEQYF

j_gene: TRBJ2-2
d_gene: -
abundance: -
v_gene: TRBV7-3
CDR3nt: TGTGCCAGCAGCTATAGTATCGGGGGAACCGGGGAGCTGTTTTTT
CDR3aa: CASSYSIGGTGELFF

j_gene: TRBJ1-1
d_gene: -
abundance: -
v_gene: TRBV7-6
CDR3nt: TGTGCCAGCAGCTCTCTGACAGACACTGAAGCTTTCTTT
CDR3aa: CASSSLTDTEAFF

j_gene: TRBJ2-1
d_gene: -
abundance: -
v_gene: TRBV4-1
CDR3nt: TGCGCCAGCAGACTACGCGATCAGGCTGAGCAGTTCTTC
CDR3aa: CASRLRDQAEQFF

j_gene: TRBJ2-1
d_gene: TRBD2
abundance: -
v_gene: TRBV5-8
CDR3nt: TGTGCCAGCAGCTTTAGTAGCGGGAGTTACAATGAGCAGTTCTTC
CDR3aa: CASSFSSGSYNEQFF